The 32 T cell receptor beta chains listed next were all sequenced from one sample in a study of CD8+ T cells in alopecia areata. Treatment defined: oral pan-JAK inhibitor, 5-10 mg twice daily. Extracted RNA was reverse transcribed, and the resulting cDNA served as sequencing template. Method: immunoSEQ multiplex PCR; TCRdb's copy keeps in-frame clones and lacks some. This table has approximately 170,000 clones, 55% to 70% appearing once. This material consisted of CD4+ T cells sorted from blood, taken at week 4, from a patient treated with tofacitinib. These receptors originate from a human donor with alopecia areata.

The chain employs TRBV9 and TRBJ2-2, with D perhaps matching TRBD1 or TRBD2 (5 bases each). This CDR3 has 15 amino acids. The germline V gene has CDR1 SGDLS and CDR2 YYNGEE. The germline V and J ends were trimmed by 6 bases and 1 base, with 13 bases remaining between them. The CDR3 DNA is TGTGCCAGCATCAATGGGGGTATGAACACCGGGGAGCTGTTTTTT. This gives the protein CASINGGMNTGELFF.

The gene calls are TRBV28 and TRBJ2-4, with D hard to call. This CDR3 comprises 15 residues. V lost 3 bases to trimming and J lost 0 bases, with 9 bases between them. The germline V gene encodes CDR1 MDHEN and CDR2 SYDVKM. The CDR3 region has the DNA TGTGCCAGCAGTTTGGTAACAGTAGCCAAAAACATTCAGTACTTC. This translates into CASSLVTVAKNIQYF. The variable domain in full, with the rest retrieved from reference TRBV28 and TRBJ2-4, is DVKVTQSSRYLVKRTGEKVFLECVQDMDHENMFWYRQDPGLGLRLIYFSYDVKMKEKGDIPEGYSVSREKKERFSLILESASTNQTSMYLCASSLVTVAKNIQYFGAGTRLSVL.

The table lists this clone with a count of one. V and J are TRBV15 and TRBJ2-7; D is unclear. Germline loops: CDR1 LNHNV, CDR2 YYDKDF (reference sequence). The CDR3 runs to 14 residues. The ends were cut back, 0 bases at V and 5 bases at J, with 11 bases in the middle. Here the CDR3 reads CATSRDLGLDEQYF. Here the CDR3 DNA reads TGTGCCACCAGCAGAGATCTCGGGTTGGACGAGCAGTACTTC.

This chain joins TRBV14 and TRBJ1-4; no definite D call. The germline gives CDR1 SGHDN, CDR2 FVKESK. V lost 1 base and J 7 bases, leaving 13 bases between the germline ends. This CDR3 contains 15 residues. CDR3 residues: CASSQGPGHREKLFF. The CDR3, as DNA: TGTGCCAGCAGCCAAGGGCCGGGCCACCGTGAAAAACTGTTTTTT.

This chain connects TRBV4-1 to TRBJ1-5; TRBD1 matches at 11 bases. From germline, CDR1 is MGHRA and CDR2 YSYEKL. V gave up 3 bases and J gave up 7 bases; unmatched junction bases: 5. CDR3 length: 15 amino acids. The CDR3 sequence is CASSQGTGGGQPQHF. Here the CDR3 DNA reads TGCGCCAGCAGCCAGGGGACAGGGGGTGGGCAGCCCCAGCATTTT.

The rearrangement joins TRBV6-5 to TRBJ1-1; possible D gene TRBD1, 5 bases. V gave up 8 bases and J gave up 7 bases, with 11 bases separating them. Germline V CDR1 and CDR2: MNHEY, SVGAGI. CDR3 size: 11 residues. The CDR3 is CASGWGGEAFF. CDR3 DNA sequence: TGTGCCAGCGGATGGGGGGGTGAAGCTTTCTTT.

The rearrangement uses TRBV29-1 and TRBJ2-7; 14 bases are shared with TRBD2. The CDR3 contains 14 residues. CDR1 is SQVTM, CDR2 ANQGSEA, per germline. V dropped 3 bases and J dropped 6; count of bases not matched to a gene: 4. This CDR3 is CSVDRLAGGLEQYF. In DNA, the CDR3 is TGCAGCGTTGACCGACTAGCGGGAGGGCTCGAGCAGTACTTC.

The V and J genes are TRBV9 and TRBJ2-1, with a weak D call TRBD2 (6 bases). Germline values: CDR1 SGDLS, CDR2 YYNGEE. V lost 0 bases and J 10 bases, leaving 8 bases between the germline ends. CDR3 size: 12 residues. This CDR3 is CASSVGGLEQFF. CDR3 sequence (DNA): TGTGCCAGCAGCGTAGGGGGACTGGAGCAGTTCTTC. The full variable domain, with the rest looked up from reference TRBV9 and TRBJ2-1, is DSGVTQTPKHLITATGQRVTLRCSPRSGDLSVYWYQQSLDQGLQFLIQYYNGEERAKGNILERFSAQQFPDLHSELNLSSLELGDSALYFCASSVGGLEQFFGPGTRLTVL.

The chain joins TRBV30 to TRBJ1-2; possibly TRBD1 for D (6 bases). The V gene's germline CDR1 is GTSNPN and CDR2 SVGIG (reference sequence). The CDR3 length is 13 residues. DNA for the CDR3: TGTGCAATAATAAGGGGGGTTGGCTATGGCTACACCTTC. Protein sequence: CAIIRGVGYGYTF. Complete variable domain (other parts from reference TRBV30 and TRBJ1-2): SQTIHQWPATLVQPVGSPLSLECTVEGTSNPNLYWYRQAAGRGLQLLFYSVGIGQISSEVPQNLSASRPQDRQFILSSKKLLLSDSGFYLCAIIRGVGYGYTFGSGTRLTVV.

V and J are TRBV28 and TRBJ2-5; D is ambiguous. The CDR3 totals 14 residues. CDR1 and CDR2 from the germline V gene are MDHEN and SYDVKM. V was shortened by 2 bases and J by 0 bases, with 7 bases between the two germline ends. The CDR3 region is CASSLPRNQETQYF. The CDR3 region has the DNA TGTGCCAGCAGTTTACCCCGGAACCAAGAGACCCAGTACTTC.

V and J are TRBV15 and TRBJ1-1, with no clear D. Trimming stripped 1 base from V and 7 bases from J, with 7 bases between. The germline CDR1 and CDR2 sequences are LNHNV and YYDKDF (reference sequence). This CDR3 comprises 12 residues. The CDR3 DNA follows: TGTGCCACCAGCAGAGGGACGGATGAAGCTTTCTTT. Residues: CATSRGTDEAFF. Full variable domain (outside the CDR3, taken from reference TRBV15 and TRBJ1-1): DAMVIQNPRYQVTQFGKPVTLSCSQTLNHNVMYWYQQKSSQAPKLLFHYYDKDFNNEADTPDNFQSRRPNTSFCFLDIRSPGLGDTAMYLCATSRGTDEAFFGQGTRLTVV.

This clone was recorded only once. The rearrangement links TRBV7-9 to TRBJ2-3; possible D gene TRBD2, 5 bases. Trimming took 3 bases from V and 4 from J, leaving 11 bases between them. Germline-derived CDR1 and CDR2 are SEHNR and FQNEAQ (reference sequence). This CDR3 is 14 amino acids long. The CDR3: CASSFTGGADTQYF. For the CDR3, the DNA is TGTGCCAGCAGCTTTACCGGAGGTGCAGATACGCAGTATTTT.

This clone was detected only a few times. The chain carries TRBV29-1 and TRBJ2-1; 8 bases fit TRBD1. The germline gives CDR1 SQVTM, CDR2 ANQGSEA. After removal of 5 bases from V and 5 bases from J, the junction contained 8 bases not matched to a gene. This CDR3 is built from 14 residues. The CDR3 region has the DNA TGCAGCGTTTACACCGGGACAGGTAACAATGAGCAGTTCTTC. Its translation: CSVYTGTGNNEQFF.

The chain combines TRBV6-5 with TRBJ2-7; a weak D match, TRBD2 (6 bases). This CDR3 contains 12 residues. The germline V and J ends were trimmed by 5 bases and 13 bases, with 18 bases remaining between them. Looked up from germline, CDR1 is MNHEY and CDR2 is SVGAGI. CDR3 sequence (DNA): TGTGCCAGCAGTACCCCCCCGCTAGCGTCATACTTC. It is translated as CASSTPPLASYF.

The chain recombines TRBV19 with TRBJ2-7; weak D call: TRBD2 (6 bases). The germline V gene encodes CDR1 LNHDA and CDR2 SQIVND (reference sequence). The CDR3 totals 14 residues. Trimming took off 3 bases at V and 2 bases at J, with 11 bases between the two ends. The CDR3 region has the DNA TGTGCCAGTAGTATCCGGGAGAGCACCTACGAGCAGTACTTC. This gives the protein CASSIRESTYEQYF.

Remarks on this clone: Relative to the germline gene, one junction end is altered; a read error may explain this. The rearrangement uses TRBV19 and TRBJ2-7, with a tentative D call TRBD1 (5 bases). This CDR3 is 14 amino acids long. Germline CDR1 reads LNHDA; CDR2 reads SQIVND (reference sequence). CDR3 protein: CASSRRQSNYEQNF. CDR3 bases: TGTGCCAGTAGTCGAAGACAGTCAAACTACGAGCAGAACTTC.

This sequence joins TRBV27 and TRBJ2-7, with D unresolved. V lost 6 bases and J 7 bases, leaving 19 bases between the germline ends. The CDR3 contains 14 residues. Germline V gene data show CDR1 as MNHEY and CDR2 as SMNVEV (reference sequence). The CDR3 loop reads CASSPMAPPGEQYF. CDR3 nucleotide sequence: TGTGCCAGCAGCCCCATGGCCCCCCCAGGAGAGCAGTACTTC.

This clone was detected only a few times. CDR3: CATASTDTQYF. The CDR3 DNA is TGTGCCACTGCCAGCACAGATACGCAGTATTTT. The chain carries TRBV6-5 and TRBJ2-3; no reliable D call. The CDR3 contains 11 residues. With 10 bases removed from V and 0 bases from J, the gap between germline ends came to 5 bases. Germline loops: CDR1 MNHEY, CDR2 SVGAGI.

The gene calls are TRBV7-9 and TRBJ2-1; 7 bases are a match to TRBD1. The V and J ends lost 5 bases and 12 bases, in that order; junction bases with no gene match: 10. This CDR3 comprises 13 residues. Germline assignment: CDR1 SEHNR and CDR2 FQNEAQ (reference sequence). CDR3 residues: CASSLGPRDRQFF. The CDR3 DNA follows: TGTGCCAGCAGCCTCGGGCCCCGGGACAGGCAGTTCTTC.

The chain uses TRBV19 and TRBJ2-7; D uncertain. Germline V CDR1 and CDR2: LNHDA, SQIVND (reference sequence). Trimming pared 8 bases from V and 0 bases from J, leaving 14 bases between. There are 14 residues in the CDR3. The CDR3 DNA reads as TGTGCCAGTGCTCCACAAATGAGCTCCTACGAGCAGTACTTC. This sequence encodes CASAPQMSSYEQYF.

The chain employs TRBV2 and TRBJ1-1, with D possibly being TRBD1 (6 bases). Trimming left V 3 bases short and J 5 bases short, with 10 bases between. Germline CDR1 reads SNHLY; CDR2 reads FYNNEI. CDR3 length: 13 amino acids. The CDR3 here is CASSDTGRTEAFF. CDR3 bases: TGTGCCAGCAGTGATACAGGGAGGACTGAAGCTTTCTTT.

The count of this clone is one. This chain uses TRBV15 with TRBJ2-7; weak D call: TRBD2 (5 bases). The CDR3 is 16 amino acids. Germline-derived CDR1 and CDR2 are LNHNV and YYDKDF (reference sequence). V was pared by 0 bases and J by 2 bases, with 14 bases between. CDR3 DNA sequence: TGTGCCACCAGCAGAGAGATCGGCGGGCTCACCTACGAGCAGTACTTC. This codes for CATSREIGGLTYEQYF.

The V and J genes are TRBV28 and TRBJ2-6; D is unresolved. This CDR3 is 14 amino acids long. With 7 bases removed from V and 1 base from J, the gap between germline ends came to 8 bases. Germline assignment: CDR1 MDHEN and CDR2 SYDVKM. In DNA, the CDR3 is TGTGCCAGCATGGATCCTTCTGGGGCCAACGTCCTGACTTTC. It specifies CASMDPSGANVLTF. Full variable domain (rest looked up from reference TRBV28 and TRBJ2-6): DVKVTQSSRYLVKRTGEKVFLECVQDMDHENMFWYRQDPGLGLRLIYFSYDVKMKEKGDIPEGYSVSREKKERFSLILESASTNQTSMYLCASMDPSGANVLTFGAGSRLTVL.

V and J are TRBV29-1 and TRBJ2-7; weak D call: TRBD1 (6 bases). V was clipped by 4 bases and J by 0 bases, with 10 bases between them. The CDR3 is 13 amino acids. The germline V gene encodes CDR1 SQVTM and CDR2 ANQGSEA. CDR3 DNA: TGCAGCGTTGCAGGGGCCGGCTCCTACGAGCAGTACTTC. Translation gives CSVAGAGSYEQYF.

V is TRBV4-2 and J is TRBJ2-7; the D call may be TRBD1 or TRBD2 (5 bases each). Matching the DNA end better, TRBJ2-5 makes the J call doubtful. The germline CDR1 and CDR2 sequences are LGHNA and YNFKEQ. The CDR3 loop spans 14 amino acids. The CDR3 sequence: CASSRGLSQETQYF. Written as DNA, the CDR3 is TGTGCCAGCAGCCGGGGGTTAAGCCAAGAGACCCAGTACTTC.

In this sample, this clone turned up once. This sequence joins TRBV27 and TRBJ1-1, with 7 nucleotides matching TRBD1. CDR1 and CDR2 (germline): MNHEY, SMNVEV (reference sequence). The J segment lost 2 bases and the V segment lost 4 bases, leaving 10 bases of the junction unmatched. The CDR3 runs 16 residues. The CDR3, as DNA: TGTGCCAGCAGTTCATCAACCGGGACAGCAAACACTGAAGCTTTCTTT. Its translation: CASSSSTGTANTEAFF.

This clone was recorded a few times. The J gene is TRBJ2-2, the V gene TRBV29-1, with D possibly TRBD1 on 5 matching bases. V lost 5 bases and J 5 bases, leaving 15 bases between the germline ends. This CDR3 comprises 14 residues. The germline V gene encodes CDR1 SQVTM and CDR2 ANQGSEA. The CDR3 coding sequence is TGCAGCGTTTCTGGGGCTGGTTCGACCGGGGAGCTGTTTTTT. Translating gives CSVSGAGSTGELFF.

The gene calls are TRBV30 and TRBJ1-1, with 7 bases that match TRBD1. The V segment lost 3 bases and the J segment 2 bases; nucleotides outside the gene matches: 9. Looked up from germline, CDR1 is GTSNPN and CDR2 is SVGIG (reference sequence). CDR3 length equals 15 residues. In nucleotides, the CDR3 is TGTGCCTGGAGCTTTTACGGGACAGTCAACACTGAAGCTTTCTTT. It encodes CAWSFYGTVNTEAFF.

The chain has TRBV29-1 and TRBJ1-1; TRBD1 might be the D (5 bases). CDR1 and CDR2 (germline): SQVTM, ANQGSEA. The CDR3 loop spans 13 amino acids. Trimming took 7 bases from V and 4 from J, leaving 16 bases between them. DNA of the CDR3: TGCAGCGCCGGACAATTTATGGGCACTGAAGCTTTCTTT. It specifies CSAGQFMGTEAFF.

The rearrangement joins TRBV27 to TRBJ2-5; D unresolved. Germline V gene lookup returns CDR1 MNHEY and CDR2 SMNVEV (reference sequence). Between the trimmed V and J ends, which lost 6 bases and 5 bases, there was a span of 13 bases. The CDR3 runs to 13 residues. DNA for the CDR3: TGTGCCAGCAGATCCGCCCCTCGGGAGACCCAGTACTTC. It is translated as CASRSAPRETQYF.

The sample holds a few counts of this clone. The chain's CDR3 is CASSLSAGTGNTIYF. The CDR3 bases are TGTGCCAGCAGTTTATCTGCAGGGACTGGAAACACCATATATTTT. The chain has TRBV27 and TRBJ1-3; TRBD1 is a possible D gene (5 bases). This CDR3 is built from 15 residues. V lost 0 bases, J lost 2 bases, and 8 bases lay in between. The germline V gene has CDR1 MNHEY and CDR2 SMNVEV (reference sequence).

The chain recombines TRBV5-1 with TRBJ1-5; 8 bases agree with TRBD1. V shed 4 bases, J shed 4 bases, and the junction held 7 bases outside the gene matches. This CDR3 contains 15 residues. CDR1 is SGHRS and CDR2 is YFSETQ in the germline V gene. In nucleotides, the CDR3 is TGCGCCAGCAGCCCGCTGACAGGGGAAAATCAGCCCCAGCATTTT. This gives the protein CASSPLTGENQPQHF.